The 3 T cell receptor beta chains below all came from one sample that was sequenced in a study of cytomegalovirus exposure and HLA in healthy donors. PCR involved 60 Vbeta and 13 Jbeta primers. Measured with immunoSEQ multiplex PCR; TCRdb has only the in-frame clones, and not every one. This sample yields 62,000 or so clones, of which 83% are seen a single time; around 4.1% belongs to the top ten. The sample comprised PBMCs. Receptor source: a man aged 25-40 years in good health and CMV-seronegative.

The CDR3 DNA is TGTGCCAGCAGCCCCGGACTAGCGGGCTACGAGCAGTACTTC. Amino acids: CASSPGLAGYEQYF. The V and J genes are TRBV5-4 and TRBJ2-7, with 11 bases fitting TRBD2. In germline, CDR1 is SGHNT, CDR2 YYREEE (reference sequence). J was trimmed by 3 bases and V by 4 bases; bases with no gene match: 3. CDR3 length: 14 residues.

This sequence joins TRBV11-2 and TRBJ2-2; D may be TRBD1 (5 bases). The V end lost 6 bases, the J end lost 1 base, and 12 bases lay between the germline ends. CDR3 length: 15 amino acids. Per the germline V gene, CDR1 is SGHAT and CDR2 is FQNNGV. The CDR3 coding sequence is TGTGCCAGCAGTCCCGCAGGGTGGAACACCGGGGAGCTGTTTTTT. Translating gives CASSPAGWNTGELFF. The whole variable domain, remainder taken from reference TRBV11-2 and TRBJ2-2, is EAGVAQSPRYKIIEKRQSVAFWCNPISGHATLYWYQQILGQGPKLLIQFQNNGVVDDSQLPKDRFSAERLKGVDSTLKIQPAKLEDSAVYLCASSPAGWNTGELFFGEGSRLTVL.

This rearrangement joins TRBV19 to TRBJ2-1; no firm D call. Germline V CDR1 and CDR2: LNHDA, SQIVND (reference sequence). The V and J ends lost 5 bases and 3 bases respectively, with 11 bases between them. The CDR3 covers 14 residues. The DNA of the CDR3 is TGTGCCAGTAGTCCCGCGCAAAACTACAATGAGCAGTTCTTC. This encodes CASSPAQNYNEQFF.